This T cell receptor (beta chain) derives from a study of CD8 T cells in ankylosing spondylitis. Whole-study findings and limits: A TCR beta motif of 8 or 9 highly homologous variants appeared characteristic of ankylosing spondylitis blood.

This clonotype showed up many times. The antigen is undetermined. CDR1 and CDR2 (germline): SGHAT, FQNNGV. V lost 5 bases, J lost 0 bases, and 7 bases stayed unmatched. The CDR3 consists of 16 residues. TCRdb reprocessed the 5' RACE reads with MiXCR, giving one entry per CDR3 protein. The data show approximately 100,000 distinct CDR3 sequences, with about 8% seen just once and around a tenth held by the top ten. The origin of this receptor is a male donor with ankylosing spondylitis or in good health (not recorded which). Sequencing was done on a sample of blood, either unsorted or a sorted T cell fraction (not recorded which). The gene calls are TRBV11-2 and TRBJ1-5; 7 bases are a match to TRBD1. CDR3 region: CASSKGQLYSNQPQHF. In DNA form, the CDR3 reads TGTGCCAGCAGCAAGGGACAGCTATATAGCAATCAGCCCCAGCATTTT.